This TCR beta chain was captured in a study of T-cell reconstitution after alpha-beta-depleted transplantation in children. This clonotype has a handful of counts. CDR1 is DFQATT and CDR2 is SNEGSKA in the germline V gene (reference sequence). The V end was cut by 3 bases, the J end by 0 bases, with 18 bases between. This CDR3 region has 17 residues. The TCRbeta library was prepared with unique molecular identifiers. TCRdb reprocessed the PCR reads with MiXCR, giving one entry per CDR3 protein. The data contain more than 200,000 distinct CDR3 sequences, approximately 17% of them singletons. The sequencing used PBMCs, mostly from graft donor cells, collected 360 days after TCRalphabeta/CD19-depleted stem cell transplant. This sequence joins TRBV20-1 and TRBJ2-4; tentative D call: TRBD2 (6 bases). The origin of this receptor is a male patient between 2 and 15 years old who had a stem cell transplant for acute lymphoblastic leukemia, so the T cells may come from the graft donor. Written as DNA, the CDR3 is TGCAGTGCTAGGCCCCCTTTGCAGGGACTAGCCAAAAACATTCAGTACTTC. It yields the protein CSARPPLQGLAKNIQYF.